This is a list of T cell receptor beta chains from one sample in a study of T cell responses to AZD1222 COVID-19 vaccine. Assay: immunoSEQ multiplex PCR; the TCRdb copy retains only in-frame clones and omits some. The sample includes some 150,000 clones, about 90% of them seen just once. Here the sequenced sample was peripheral blood, taken 28 days after the second AZD1222 dose. The receptors were gathered from an adult who received the AZD1222 COVID-19 vaccine. Each CDR3 is given with its conserved first and last residue. A D gene is named only where the DNA matches it firmly. Clone size is shown for a subset of rows, as once, few, many or a class of expanded clone.

V gene,CDR3 length,J gene,D gene,clone size,CDR3 DNA,CDR3 protein
TRBV3-1/TRBV3-2,15,TRBJ2-3,NA,few,TGTGCCAGCAGCCAGGGAGCAGCCCTCACAGATACGCAGTATTTT,CASSQGAALTDTQYF
TRBV19,15,TRBJ1-2,NA,NA,TGTGCCAGTACCCTATCATTAGCAGGCCTTGGGGGCTACACCTTC,CASTLSLAGLGGYTF
TRBV27,15,TRBJ2-1,NA,once,TGTGCCAGCAGTAAACTCCGGGACTTGACAAATGAGCAGTTCTTC,CASSKLRDLTNEQFF
TRBV30,15,TRBJ1-4,NA,NA,TGTGCCTGCACTAAAACCGGGGTGGGCCTTGAAAAACTGTTTTTT,CACTKTGVGLEKLFF
TRBV28,13,TRBJ1-1,NA,once,TGTGCCAGCACCGCCTGGAGGAACACTGAAGCTTTCTTT,CASTAWRNTEAFF
TRBV12-3/TRBV12-4,12,TRBJ1-5,NA,NA,TGTGCCAGCAGATTGGGCAATCAGCCCCAGCATTTT,CASRLGNQPQHF
TRBV12-3/TRBV12-4,13,TRBJ2-5,NA,NA,TGTGCCAGCAGTCGCGGGACAAAAGAGACCCAGTACTTC,CASSRGTKETQYF
TRBV6-1,16,TRBJ1-4,TRBD1,NA,TGTGCCAGCAGTGAAATCCAGGGGGGTTCGAGGAGTTTACTGTTTTTT,CASSEIQGGSRSLLFF
TRBV28,13,TRBJ1-1,NA,NA,TGTGCCAGCAGTCTAATTCTAAACACTGAAGCTTTCTTT,CASSLILNTEAFF
TRBV5-1,16,TRBJ2-3,TRBD2,NA,TGCGCCAGCAGCCTCGGGGCTAGCGGGAAAACAGATACGCAGTATTTT,CASSLGASGKTDTQYF
TRBV5-5,15,TRBJ2-3,TRBD1,NA,TGTGCCAGCAGCTCGGACAGGACTAGCACAGATACGCAGTATTTT,CASSSDRTSTDTQYF
TRBV5-1,14,TRBJ1-4,NA,NA,TGCGCCAGCAGCTTGAACATGATTAATGAAAAACTGTTTTTT,CASSLNMINEKLFF
TRBV14,17,TRBJ2-7,NA,NA,TGTGCCAGCAGCCAAGGCTTAATCCGGGACGGCTACTACGAGCAGTACTTC,CASSQGLIRDGYYEQYF
TRBV28,12,TRBJ2-7,NA,NA,TGTGCCAGCAGTTTTCCAGGGACTGGGTTAAACTTC,CASSFPGTGLNF
TRBV16,16,TRBJ2-2,TRBD1,NA,TGTGCCAGCAGCCAATCGACAGGGGAAATGGCCGGGGAGCTGTTTTTT,CASSQSTGEMAGELFF
TRBV6-2/TRBV6-3,14,TRBJ1-1,TRBD1,once,TGTGCCAGCAGTGGGCGACAGGGAAAGAATGGAGCTTTCTTT,CASSGRQGKNGAFF
TRBV29-1,14,TRBJ1-5,TRBD1,few,TGCAGCGTTGAACTAGGGGGCACCGATCAGCCCCAGCATTTT,CSVELGGTDQPQHF
TRBV18,15,TRBJ1-1,NA,NA,TGTGCCAGCTCACCAATACACGGCGGGGACACTGAAGCTTTCTTT,CASSPIHGGDTEAFF
TRBV19,14,TRBJ2-7,TRBD2,NA,TGTGCCAGTAGTATCCGGGAGGCCCATTACGAGCAGTACTTC,CASSIREAHYEQYF
TRBV3-1/TRBV3-2,15,TRBJ2-1,TRBD1,NA,TGTGCCAGCAGCCAGGGACAGGGGGATTTCAATGAGCAGTTCTTC,CASSQGQGDFNEQFF
TRBV28,12,TRBJ2-7,NA,once,TGTGCCAGCAGCAGTTATGGGTACGAGCAGTACTTC,CASSSYGYEQYF
TRBV11-2,14,TRBJ1-3,TRBD1,NA,TGTGCCAGCAGCCTCGGGACAGGGGGAAACACCATATATTTT,CASSLGTGGNTIYF
TRBV5-1,12,TRBJ2-2,NA,NA,TGCGCCAGCAGCATATCTCGGGGGGAGCTGTTTTTT,CASSISRGELFF
TRBV6-4,14,TRBJ1-5,NA,NA,TGTGCCAGCAGTGACAGCTATAGCAATCAGCCCCAGCATTTT,CASSDSYSNQPQHF
TRBV12-3/TRBV12-4,13,TRBJ1-1,NA,NA,TGTGCCAGCAGTTTCCCGGGGGCGGTTGAAGCTTTCTTT,CASSFPGAVEAFF
TRBV19,16,TRBJ2-1,NA,NA,TGTGCCAGTAGTATCTCAGGAGGGGGCCACTACAATGAGCAGTTCTTC,CASSISGGGHYNEQFF
TRBV30,17,TRBJ2-3,TRBD2,once,TGTGCCTGGCAAAACGGACTAGCGGGAGTTGGCACAGATACGCAGTATTTT,CAWQNGLAGVGTDTQYF
TRBV10-3,15,TRBJ1-2,TRBD1,NA,TGTGCCATCAGTGCCCTGGACAGGGGGTCTGGAGGCTACACCTTC,CAISALDRGSGGYTF
TRBV25-1,11,TRBJ2-3,NA,NA,TGTGCCAGCAGGAACACAGATACGCAGTATTTT,CASRNTDTQYF
TRBV7-8,14,TRBJ1-2,NA,NA,TGTGCCAGCAGCTTAGGGGTAAAGAACTATGGCTACACCTTC,CASSLGVKNYGYTF